A single sample is the source of the 21 T cell receptor beta chains below, sequenced in a study of cytomegalovirus exposure and HLA in healthy donors. The data were produced by immunoSEQ multiplex PCR, yet TCRdb's version contains in-frame clones alone and is incomplete. The sample lists more than 95,000 clones, 89% occurring once. Sequencing used PBMCs. The origin of the receptors is a woman younger than 30 in good health and CMV-seronegative.

This rearrangement joins TRBV28 to TRBJ2-7; the D gene is possibly TRBD2 (5 bases). The CDR3 is 11 residues long. Per germline, CDR1 MDHEN and CDR2 SYDVKM. Between the trimmed V and J ends, which lost 6 bases and 7 bases, there was a span of 10 bases. CDR3 sequence: CASSWRTEQYF. The CDR3 DNA follows: TGTGCCAGCAGCTGGCGGACTGAGCAGTACTTC.

CDR3 amino acids: CASSDGGRSNQPQHF. In DNA, the CDR3 is TGTGCCAGCAGTGATGGAGGGCGAAGCAATCAGCCCCAGCATTTT. The chain employs TRBV25-1 and TRBJ1-5; unclear D gene. V was trimmed by 3 bases and J by 1 base, leaving 10 bases between them. The germline gives CDR1 MGHDK, CDR2 SYGVNS. The CDR3 totals 15 residues.

The CDR3, as DNA: TGTGCCAGCAGCTCCCACGGGGGAGAATACAATGAGCAGTTCTTC. Amino acid sequence: CASSSHGGEYNEQFF. The chain links TRBV7-2 to TRBJ2-1; possible D gene TRBD2, 6 bases. Germline CDR1 reads SGHTA; CDR2 reads FQGNSA. Trimming removed 4 bases at V and 4 bases at J, with 14 bases between. The CDR3 has 15 residues.

The genes are TRBV28 and TRBJ1-2; D gene unclear. The CDR3 loop spans 14 amino acids. Germline values: CDR1 MDHEN, CDR2 SYDVKM. V gave up 5 bases and J gave up 6 bases, with 16 bases separating them. In nucleotides, the CDR3 is TGTGCCAGCAGTGTTTTGAGTGTTTCGGATGGCTACACCTTC. Translation gives CASSVLSVSDGYTF.

The table lists this clone with a few counts. V and J are TRBV4-1 and TRBJ2-7, with D possibly being TRBD1 (5 bases). Germline lookup yields CDR1 MGHRA and CDR2 YSYEKL. The V gene lost 1 base and the J gene lost 3 bases, with 10 bases spanning the gap. The CDR3 totals 14 residues. CDR3 in amino acids: CASSQGTSSYEQYF. In DNA, the CDR3 is TGCGCCAGCAGCCAAGGGACAAGTAGCTACGAGCAGTACTTC.

The chain is built from TRBV6-5 and TRBJ2-7; 7 bases align to TRBD2. With 8 bases clipped from V and 3 bases from J, the junction kept 10 bases outside the gene matches. The CDR3 consists of 14 residues. Germline V gene sequence: CDR1 MNHEY, CDR2 SVGAGI. CDR3 protein: CASHKAGGGYEQYF. For the CDR3, the DNA is TGTGCCAGCCACAAGGCTGGCGGGGGCTACGAGCAGTACTTC.

The chain links TRBV27 to TRBJ2-5; perhaps TRBD2 as D (5 bases). Germline-derived CDR1 and CDR2 are MNHEY and SMNVEV (reference sequence). The CDR3 covers 13 residues. V dropped 5 bases and J dropped 5 bases, with 12 bases sitting between them. The CDR3 region has the DNA TGTGCCAGCAGTACCCGTCGAGGGGAGACCCAGTACTTC. It translates to CASSTRRGETQYF.

The chain couples TRBV2 to TRBJ2-7, with D perhaps TRBD2 (5 bases). The CDR3 is 14 amino acids. The V gene's germline CDR1 is SNHLY and CDR2 FYNNEI. With 6 bases removed from V and 0 bases from J, the gap between germline ends came to 12 bases. Written as DNA, the CDR3 is TGTGCCAGCAGAGGGAGCCGACCCTCCTACGAGCAGTACTTC. Residues: CASRGSRPSYEQYF.

The count of this clone is one. The chain employs TRBV14 and TRBJ2-7; a possible D gene is TRBD2 (6 bases). V was clipped by 2 bases and J by 9 bases, with 20 bases between them. This CDR3 has 15 residues. Germline V gene data show CDR1 as SGHDN and CDR2 as FVKESK. The CDR3 protein is CASSQHWTPRRGQYF. CDR3 coding DNA: TGTGCCAGCAGCCAACACTGGACCCCCCGGCGGGGGCAGTACTTC.

The rearrangement links TRBV7-9 to TRBJ1-1, with D possibly matching TRBD1 (5 bases). The length of the CDR3 is 14 residues. Germline CDR1 reads SEHNR; CDR2 reads FQNEAQ (reference sequence). Deletions cut 8 bases from V and 3 bases from J, with 16 bases between. This chain's CDR3 is CASGMRLGDTEAFF. In DNA form, the CDR3 reads TGTGCCAGCGGAATGCGGCTAGGGGACACTGAAGCTTTCTTT.

This rearrangement joins TRBV9 to TRBJ2-7, with TRBD1 identical over 9 bases. CDR3 size: 16 residues. V lost 4 bases, J lost 5 bases, and 13 bases stayed unmatched. CDR1 and CDR2 (germline): SGDLS, YYNGEE. CDR3 nucleotides: TGTGCCAGCAGCCTAGGGCTAGGACAGGGGTTCCACGAGCAGTACTTC. Its translation is CASSLGLGQGFHEQYF.

CDR3 residues: CASSLAVREEGEQYF. CDR3 coding DNA: TGTGCCAGCAGCTTGGCGGTGCGGGAGGAGGGCGAGCAGTACTTC. This chain joins TRBV5-5 and TRBJ2-7; 8 nucleotides line up with TRBD2. Germline V gene sequence: CDR1 SGHKS, CDR2 YYEKEE (reference sequence). Unmatched junction bases numbered 8, after V lost 0 bases and J lost 6 bases. This CDR3 has 15 residues.

The chain uses TRBV7-9 and TRBJ2-1, with D possibly TRBD2 on 7 matching bases. The CDR3 length is 15 residues. V was pared by 2 bases and J by 8 bases, with 16 bases between. Germline CDR1 reads SEHNR; CDR2 reads FQNEAQ (reference sequence). The chain's CDR3 is CASSLKAGTRDEQFF. CDR3 DNA sequence: TGTGCCAGCAGCTTAAAAGCGGGGACAAGGGATGAGCAGTTCTTC. Combining the CDR3 with reference TRBV7-9 and TRBJ2-1 gives the whole variable domain DTGVSQNPRHKITKRGQNVTFRCDPISEHNRLYWYRQTLGQGPEFLTYFQNEAQLEKSRLLSDRFSAERPKGSFSTLEIQRTEQGDSAMYLCASSLKAGTRDEQFFGPGTRLTVL.

This chain uses TRBV7-9 with TRBJ2-7; 9 bases fit TRBD1. Germline V gene data show CDR1 as SEHNR and CDR2 as FQNEAQ (reference sequence). Trimming cost V 4 bases and J 4 bases; bases outside gene matches: 2. The CDR3 has 13 amino acids. The CDR3 sequence is CASSSQGAYEQYF. Here the CDR3 DNA reads TGTGCCAGCAGCTCACAGGGGGCTTACGAGCAGTACTTC.

The chain joins TRBV6-6 to TRBJ2-5, with 13 bases that match TRBD2. Unmatched junction bases numbered 5, after V lost 6 bases and J lost 1 base. The germline V gene has CDR1 MNHNY and CDR2 SVGAGI (reference sequence). CDR3 length: 16 residues. CDR3: CASRGTSGDAQETQYF. CDR3 sequence (DNA): TGTGCCAGCAGAGGGACTAGCGGGGACGCCCAAGAGACCCAGTACTTC.

The chain links TRBV4-2 to TRBJ2-4, with D maybe TRBD2 (6 bases). CDR3 length equals 16 residues. Trimming shortened V by 1 base and J by 5 bases, and 15 bases separated the two germline ends. Germline assignment: CDR1 LGHNA and CDR2 YNFKEQ. DNA of the CDR3: TGTGCCAGCAGCCAAGGGGGGAGCGGGCGAGAAAACATTCAGTACTTC. Translated: CASSQGGSGRENIQYF.

The J gene is TRBJ2-7, the V gene TRBV30; the match to TRBD2 covers 8 bases. The CDR3 consists of 16 residues. With V trimmed by 0 bases and J by 4 bases, 11 bases remained unmatched. Germline CDR1 and CDR2: GTSNPN and SVGIG (reference sequence). CDR3 in DNA: TGTGCCTGGAGTGTACGGTCAGCGGGGGCCAATTACGAGCAGTACTTC. Translation: CAWSVRSAGANYEQYF.

The chain combines TRBV18 with TRBJ1-2; no clear D. Per the germline V gene, CDR1 is KGHSH and CDR2 is LQKENI. The CDR3 runs 15 residues. Between the trimmed V and J ends, which lost 4 bases and 0 bases, there was a span of 12 bases. CDR3 region: CASSLDRRPNYGYTF. The CDR3 bases are TGTGCCAGCTCACTCGATAGGAGGCCTAACTATGGCTACACCTTC.

A word on this clone: The same CDR3 is also encoded by other DNA sequences in this sample. The chain employs TRBV6-5 and TRBJ1-5, with no clear D. Germline V gives CDR1 MNHEY, CDR2 SVGAGI. Trimming left V 4 bases short and J 1 base short, with 11 bases between. There are 15 residues in the CDR3. CDR3 sequence (DNA): TGTGCCAGCAGTTCGCAAGGGAGGAGCAATCAGCCCCAGCATTTT. Translation: CASSSQGRSNQPQHF.

This chain links TRBV7-9 with TRBJ1-6; TRBD1 might be the D (5 bases). The V gene's germline CDR1 is SEHNR and CDR2 FQNEAQ (reference sequence). Trimming stripped 5 bases from V and 7 bases from J, with 15 bases between. This CDR3 comprises 15 residues. CDR3 sequence (DNA): TGTGCCAGCAGCCTTTCGGGGCGGGGCAATTCACCCCTCCACTTT. Protein sequence: CASSLSGRGNSPLHF.

The V and J genes are TRBV28 and TRBJ1-1; TRBD1 matches 10 bases. Trimming took 5 bases from V and 7 from J; bases not matched to a gene: 10. The CDR3 loop spans 15 amino acids. Germline V gives CDR1 MDHEN, CDR2 SYDVKM. The CDR3 protein is CASSPHDRGQIEAFF. The CDR3, as DNA: TGTGCCAGCAGTCCTCACGACAGGGGGCAAATTGAAGCTTTCTTT.